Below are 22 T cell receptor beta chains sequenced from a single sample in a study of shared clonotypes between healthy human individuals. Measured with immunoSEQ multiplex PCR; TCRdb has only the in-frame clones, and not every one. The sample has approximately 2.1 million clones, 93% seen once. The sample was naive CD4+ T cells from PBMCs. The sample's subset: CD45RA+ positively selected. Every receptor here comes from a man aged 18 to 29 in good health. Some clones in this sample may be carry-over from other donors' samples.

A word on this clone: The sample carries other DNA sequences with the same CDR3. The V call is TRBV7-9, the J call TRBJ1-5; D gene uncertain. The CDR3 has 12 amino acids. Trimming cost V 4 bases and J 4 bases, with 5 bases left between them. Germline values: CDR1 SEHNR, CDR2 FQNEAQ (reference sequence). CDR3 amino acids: CASSSINQPQHF. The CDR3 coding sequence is TGTGCCAGCAGCTCAATTAATCAGCCCCAGCATTTT. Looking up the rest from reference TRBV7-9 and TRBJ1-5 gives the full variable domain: DTGVSQNPRHKITKRGQNVTFRCDPISEHNRLYWYRQTLGQGPEFLTYFQNEAQLEKSRLLSDRFSAERPKGSFSTLEIQRTEQGDSAMYLCASSSINQPQHFGDGTRLSIL.

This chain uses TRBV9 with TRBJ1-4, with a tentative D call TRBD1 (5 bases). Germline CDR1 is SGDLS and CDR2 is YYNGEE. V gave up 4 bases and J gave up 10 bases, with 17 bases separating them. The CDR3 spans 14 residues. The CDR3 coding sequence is TGTGCCAGCAGCCAGACAGAGAGCCCCGGAAAACTGTTTTTT. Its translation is CASSQTESPGKLFF.

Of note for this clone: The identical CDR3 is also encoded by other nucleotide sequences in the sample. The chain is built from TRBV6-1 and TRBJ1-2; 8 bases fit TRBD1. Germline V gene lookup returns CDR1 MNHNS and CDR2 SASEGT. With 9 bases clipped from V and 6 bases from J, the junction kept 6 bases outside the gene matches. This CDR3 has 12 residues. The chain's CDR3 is CASSVDRDGYTF. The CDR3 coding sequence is TGTGCCAGTTCCGTGGACAGGGATGGCTACACCTTC.

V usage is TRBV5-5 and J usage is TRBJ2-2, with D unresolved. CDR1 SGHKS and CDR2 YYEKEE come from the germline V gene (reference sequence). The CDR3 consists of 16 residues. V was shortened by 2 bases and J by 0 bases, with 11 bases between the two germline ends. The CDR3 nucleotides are TGTGCCAGCAGCTTCCAGGACGGAACGAACACCGGGGAGCTGTTTTTT. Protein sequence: CASSFQDGTNTGELFF.

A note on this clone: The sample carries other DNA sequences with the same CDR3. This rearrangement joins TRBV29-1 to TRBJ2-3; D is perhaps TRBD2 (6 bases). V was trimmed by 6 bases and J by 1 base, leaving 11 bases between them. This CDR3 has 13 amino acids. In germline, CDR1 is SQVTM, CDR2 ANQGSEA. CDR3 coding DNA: TGCAGCGTGGAGACGGGGGGCACAGATACGCAGTATTTT. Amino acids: CSVETGGTDTQYF.

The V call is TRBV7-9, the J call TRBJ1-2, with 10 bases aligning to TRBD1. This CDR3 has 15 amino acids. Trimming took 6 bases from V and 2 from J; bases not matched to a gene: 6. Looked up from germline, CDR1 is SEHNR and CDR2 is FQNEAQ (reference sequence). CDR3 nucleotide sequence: TGTGCCAGCAGTATGCCGGGACAGGGGAACTATGGCTACACCTTC. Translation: CASSMPGQGNYGYTF.

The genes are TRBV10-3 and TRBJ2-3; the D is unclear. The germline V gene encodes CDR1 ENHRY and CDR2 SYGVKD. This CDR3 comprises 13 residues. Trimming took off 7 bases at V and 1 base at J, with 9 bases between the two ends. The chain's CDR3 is CAITRRGTDTQYF. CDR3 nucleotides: TGTGCCATCACGAGGAGAGGCACAGATACGCAGTATTTT.

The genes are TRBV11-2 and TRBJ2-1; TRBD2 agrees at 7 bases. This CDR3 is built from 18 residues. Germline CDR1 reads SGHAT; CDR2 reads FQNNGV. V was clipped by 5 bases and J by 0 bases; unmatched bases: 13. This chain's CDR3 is CASSPRALAESSYNEQFF. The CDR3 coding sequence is TGTGCCAGCAGCCCTAGGGCCCTAGCGGAAAGCTCCTACAATGAGCAGTTCTTC.

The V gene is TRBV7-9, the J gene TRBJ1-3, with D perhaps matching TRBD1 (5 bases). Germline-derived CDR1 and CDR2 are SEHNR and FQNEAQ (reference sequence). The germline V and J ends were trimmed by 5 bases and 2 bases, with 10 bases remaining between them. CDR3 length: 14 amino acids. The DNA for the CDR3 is TGTGCCAGCAGCCTCAGGGTGGCTGGAAACACCATATATTTT. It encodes CASSLRVAGNTIYF.

This CDR3 reads CASRYSSPGAYEQYF. For the CDR3, the DNA is TGTGCCAGCAGATATTCTAGTCCGGGAGCCTACGAGCAGTACTTC. V is TRBV7-8 and J is TRBJ2-7; tentative D call: TRBD2 (6 bases). Trimming removed 6 bases from V and 2 bases from J, with 17 bases in between. The germline gives CDR1 SGHVS, CDR2 FQNEAQ. The CDR3 spans 15 residues.

The CDR3 DNA reads TGTGCCAGCAGCGTAGTGGGCATTTTAGGCACCGGGGAGCTGTTTTTT. Protein sequence: CASSVVGILGTGELFF. This rearrangement joins TRBV9 to TRBJ2-2; no clear D. The germline CDR1 and CDR2 sequences are SGDLS and YYNGEE. This CDR3 is 16 amino acids long. V was clipped by 0 bases and J by 4 bases, with 13 bases between them.

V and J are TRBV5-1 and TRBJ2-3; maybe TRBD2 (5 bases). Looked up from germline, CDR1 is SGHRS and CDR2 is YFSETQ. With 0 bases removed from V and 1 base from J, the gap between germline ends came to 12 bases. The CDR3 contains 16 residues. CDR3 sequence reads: CASSLGVGKRTDTQYF. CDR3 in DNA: TGCGCCAGCAGCTTGGGGGTCGGGAAGCGCACAGATACGCAGTATTTT. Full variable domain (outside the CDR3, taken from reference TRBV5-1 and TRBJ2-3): KAGVTQTPRYLIKTRGQQVTLSCSPISGHRSVSWYQQTPGQGLQFLFEYFSETQRNKGNFPGRFSGRQFSNSRSEMNVSTLELGDSALYLCASSLGVGKRTDTQYFGPGTRLTVL.

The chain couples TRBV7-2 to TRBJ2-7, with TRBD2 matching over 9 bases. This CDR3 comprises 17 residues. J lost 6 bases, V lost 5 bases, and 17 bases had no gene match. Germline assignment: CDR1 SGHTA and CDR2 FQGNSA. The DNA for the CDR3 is TGTGCCAGCAGCCCTCCAACTAGGCGGGAGGGGGGTAGCGAGCAGTACTTC. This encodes CASSPPTRREGGSEQYF.

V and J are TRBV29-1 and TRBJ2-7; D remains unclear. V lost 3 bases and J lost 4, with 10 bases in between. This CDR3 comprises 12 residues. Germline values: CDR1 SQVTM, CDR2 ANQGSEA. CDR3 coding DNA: TGCAGCGTTGAGTTGGGTACTTACGAGCAGTACTTC. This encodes CSVELGTYEQYF.

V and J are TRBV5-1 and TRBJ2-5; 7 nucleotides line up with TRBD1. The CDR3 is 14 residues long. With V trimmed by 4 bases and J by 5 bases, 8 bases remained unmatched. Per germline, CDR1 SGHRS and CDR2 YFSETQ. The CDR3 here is CASSVGQPKETQYF. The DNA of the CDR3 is TGCGCCAGCAGCGTGGGACAGCCCAAGGAGACCCAGTACTTC.

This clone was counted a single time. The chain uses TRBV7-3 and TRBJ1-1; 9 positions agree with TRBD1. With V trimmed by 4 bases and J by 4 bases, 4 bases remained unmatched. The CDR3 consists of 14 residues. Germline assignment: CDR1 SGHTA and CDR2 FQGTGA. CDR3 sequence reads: CASSSQGASTEAFF. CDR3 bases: TGTGCCAGCAGCTCACAGGGGGCGAGCACTGAAGCTTTCTTT. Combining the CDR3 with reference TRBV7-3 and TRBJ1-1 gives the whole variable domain GAGVSQTPSNKVTEKGKYVELRCDPISGHTALYWYRQSLGQGPEFLIYFQGTGAADDSGLPNDRFFAVRPEGSVSTLKIQRTERGDSAVYLCASSSQGASTEAFFGQGTRLTVV.

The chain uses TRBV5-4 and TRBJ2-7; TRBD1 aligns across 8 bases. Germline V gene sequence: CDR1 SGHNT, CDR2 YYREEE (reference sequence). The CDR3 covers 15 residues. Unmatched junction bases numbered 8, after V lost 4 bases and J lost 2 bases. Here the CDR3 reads CASSTRTGSPYEQYF. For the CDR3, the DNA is TGTGCCAGCAGCACACGGACAGGGTCCCCCTACGAGCAGTACTTC.

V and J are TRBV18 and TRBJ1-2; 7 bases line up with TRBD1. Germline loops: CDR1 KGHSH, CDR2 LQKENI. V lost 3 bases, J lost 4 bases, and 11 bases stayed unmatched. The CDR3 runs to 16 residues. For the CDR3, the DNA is TGTGCCAGCTCACCGACCGCAGGGGGAGTTTTCTATGGCTACACCTTC. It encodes CASSPTAGGVFYGYTF.

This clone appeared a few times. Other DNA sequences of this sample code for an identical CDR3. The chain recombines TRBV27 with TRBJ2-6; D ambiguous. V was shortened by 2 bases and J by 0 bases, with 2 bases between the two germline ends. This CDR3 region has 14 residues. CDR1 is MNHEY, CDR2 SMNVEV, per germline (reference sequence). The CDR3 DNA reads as TGTGCCAGCAGTTTACTCTCTGGGGCCAACGTCCTGACTTTC. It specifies CASSLLSGANVLTF.

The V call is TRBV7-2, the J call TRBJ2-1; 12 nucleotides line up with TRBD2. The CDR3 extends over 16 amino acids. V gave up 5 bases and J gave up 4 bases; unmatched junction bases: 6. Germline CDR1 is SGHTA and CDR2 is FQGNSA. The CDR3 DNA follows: TGTGCCAGCAGCCCAAGGACTAGCGGGAATTACAATGAGCAGTTCTTC. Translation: CASSPRTSGNYNEQFF.

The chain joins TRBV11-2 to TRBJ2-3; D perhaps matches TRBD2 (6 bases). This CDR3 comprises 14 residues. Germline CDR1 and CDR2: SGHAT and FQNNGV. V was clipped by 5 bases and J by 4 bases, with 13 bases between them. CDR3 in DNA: TGTGCCAGCAGCCCGACTAGGGCGGCAGATACGCAGTATTTT. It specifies CASSPTRAADTQYF.

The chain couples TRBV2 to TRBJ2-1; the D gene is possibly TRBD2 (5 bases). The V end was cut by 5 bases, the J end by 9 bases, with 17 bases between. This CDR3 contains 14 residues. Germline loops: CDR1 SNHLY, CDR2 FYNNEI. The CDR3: CASSYLVTGGEQFF. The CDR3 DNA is TGTGCCAGCAGTTACCTAGTCACCGGAGGTGAGCAGTTCTTC.